The sequence of this T cell receptor (beta chain) was determined in a study of cytomegalovirus exposure and HLA in healthy donors. Study-wide results and limits: Cytomegalovirus association was listed for 164 TCR beta chains. Under in vitro conditions, three CMV-associated chains were confirmed as specific for CMV antigens.

This clone was found a few times. Its cognate antigen is unknown. From germline, CDR1 is SGHRS and CDR2 YFSETQ. The CDR3 spans 13 residues. The junction had 5 bases not matched to a gene; V was cut back by 5 bases and J by 5 bases. 13 Jbeta primers and 60 Vbeta primers were used for the PCR. Sequenced by immunoSEQ multiplex PCR; TCRdb stores in-frame clones only, minus some. The repertoire holds around 160,000 clones, with 60% to 80% as singletons. V and J are TRBV5-1 and TRBJ2-7; the match to TRBD1 covers 9 bases. The sample was PBMCs. The clonotype originates from a woman between 40 and 50 years old in good health and CMV-seropositive. The CDR3: CASRPGTGNEQYF. CDR3 coding DNA: TGCGCCAGCAGGCCCGGGACAGGGAACGAGCAGTACTTC.